This T cell receptor beta chain stems from a study of blood T cells in healthy people across ages. Study-wide results and caveats: Both naive CD4+ cell counts and diversity were greater in long-lived donors than in aged donors.

This CDR3 contains 13 residues. CDR1 KGHSH and CDR2 LQKENI come from the germline V gene. Primed by a sample-barcoded 5' primer and a J-beta primer mix, a second PCR proceeded for 7 to 11 cycles. CDR3-containing paired-end reads numbered at least 2.5 million in each sample. TCRdb re-analysed the 5' RACE reads in MiXCR, keeping a single row per CDR3 protein. The top ten hold over 15% of the sample, which has over a million distinct CDR3 sequences, 45% seen once. In this sample, this clonotype turned up once. As yet, its antigen is unknown. The junction and the germline gene differ at one end; a read error may be behind it.

This TCR derives from a woman in her fifties or sixties in good health. This rearrangement joins TRBV18 to TRBJ2-7; no clear D. Sequenced input: blood. The chain's CDR3 is CASSPDIFHEQYF. The CDR3 nucleotides read TGTGCTAGCTCACCAGACATTTTCCACGAGCAGTACTTC.